A selection of T cell receptor beta chains follows, all from one sample in a study of a mutant IDH1 vaccine in newly diagnosed glioma. For these receptors, no antigen is known. Data came from immunoSEQ multiplex PCR; TCRdb stores just in-frame clones and leaves some out. The sample carries fewer than 35,000 clones, 90% recorded once. Here the sequenced sample was PBMCs, taken from a glioma patient whose treatment included an IDH1 peptide vaccine. The receptors shown here come from a man younger than 35 with glioma. CDR3s include the opening cysteine and the closing phenylalanine or tryptophan. A D gene is named only where the DNA matches it firmly. Clone size is stated in some rows and not others, as once, few, many or a class when expanded.

j_call | d_call | v_call | clone_size | cdr3_nt | cdr3_aa
TRBJ2-1 | TRBD2 | TRBV4-1 | . | TGCGCCAGCAGCCAACTTCAGGCGGGACTAGCGCCCTACAATGAGCAGTTCTTC | CASSQLQAGLAPYNEQFF
TRBJ2-7 | . | TRBV2 | . | TGTGCCAGCAGTGTGGTGGCAGGGTTCGAGCAGTACTTC | CASSVVAGFEQYF
TRBJ1-1 | . | TRBV6-6 | . | TGTGCCACCTCCGATATTGGGGCGTGGACTGAAGCTTTCTTT | CATSDIGAWTEAFF
TRBJ1-1 | . | TRBV6-5 | . | TGTGCCAGCAGTTACGTCAAATCTAACACTGAAGCTTTCTTT | CASSYVKSNTEAFF
TRBJ1-5 | . | TRBV28 | . | TGTGCCAGCAGTTTAGTGATAGGGTGGGGTCAGCCCCAGCATTTT | CASSLVIGWGQPQHF
TRBJ1-2 | TRBD1 | TRBV29-1 | . | TGCAGCGTCACAGGACAGGGGACCAACTATGGCTACACCTTC | CSVTGQGTNYGYTF
TRBJ2-1 | TRBD2 | TRBV7-9 | . | TGTGCCAGCAGCTTCTCATCTAGCGGAAGCTCCTACAATGAGCAGTTCTTC | CASSFSSSGSSYNEQFF
TRBJ2-1 | TRBD2 | TRBV2 | . | TGTGCCAGCCGATCTAGCGGGAGTAATGAGCAGTTCTTC | CASRSSGSNEQFF
TRBJ1-2 | TRBD1 | TRBV19 | once | TGTGCCAGTAGTAAAAGACCCGGACAGGGGGACTATGGCTACACCTTC | CASSKRPGQGDYGYTF
TRBJ2-2 | . | TRBV4-3 | . | TGCGCCAGCAGCCAAGACTCCCATGGGGGCCGTACCGGGGAGCTGTTTTTT | CASSQDSHGGRTGELFF
TRBJ1-4 | . | TRBV6-5 | . | TGTGCCAGCAGTTACTCTGGTCAGGGGAACGAAAAACTGTTTTTT | CASSYSGQGNEKLFF
TRBJ1-2 | TRBD1 | TRBV28 | . | TGTGCCAGCAGTTCCCCCGGGGGTGGACAGGCCCCGTATGGCTACACCTTC | CASSSPGGGQAPYGYTF
TRBJ2-7 | . | TRBV5-8 | . | TGTGCCAGCAGCTTTAGGGCAGCCTACGAGCAGTACTTC | CASSFRAAYEQYF
TRBJ2-5 | TRBD1 | TRBV19 | . | TGTGCCAGTAGCCTCGGACAGGAAGAGACCCAGTACTTC | CASSLGQEETQYF
TRBJ2-7 | . | TRBV6-5 | . | TGTGCCAGCAGCCAAGAATACGGTCCCTACGAGCAGTACTTC | CASSQEYGPYEQYF
TRBJ1-2 | . | TRBV10-2 | . | TGCGCCAGCAGTGCCGGGTTCCTAAATGGCTACACCTTC | CASSAGFLNGYTF
TRBJ2-7 | . | TRBV4-1 | . | TGCGCCAGCAGCCAAGGCGTCCAAACCTACGAGCAGTACTTC | CASSQGVQTYEQYF
TRBJ2-1 | TRBD2 | TRBV4-3 | . | TGCGCCAGCAGCCAAGGCATACTAGCGGGGCGACGCTCCTACAATGAGCAGTTCTTC | CASSQGILAGRRSYNEQFF
TRBJ2-1 | . | TRBV7-2 | . | TGTGCCAGCAGCCGCAATACTAGGGGGGAGCAGTTCTTC | CASSRNTRGEQFF
TRBJ1-5 | TRBD1 | TRBV4-2 | . | TGTGCCAGCAGCCACCCGGGACAGGCAGCTCAGCCCCAGCATTTT | CASSHPGQAAQPQHF
TRBJ1-2 | . | TRBV2 | . | TGTGCCAGCAGCCGACAGGCCGACCTTAACTATGGCTACACCTTC | CASSRQADLNYGYTF
TRBJ2-1 | TRBD2 | TRBV5-1 | . | TGCGCCAGCAGTGAAAGGACTAGCGGGAACGATGAGCAGTTCTTC | CASSERTSGNDEQFF